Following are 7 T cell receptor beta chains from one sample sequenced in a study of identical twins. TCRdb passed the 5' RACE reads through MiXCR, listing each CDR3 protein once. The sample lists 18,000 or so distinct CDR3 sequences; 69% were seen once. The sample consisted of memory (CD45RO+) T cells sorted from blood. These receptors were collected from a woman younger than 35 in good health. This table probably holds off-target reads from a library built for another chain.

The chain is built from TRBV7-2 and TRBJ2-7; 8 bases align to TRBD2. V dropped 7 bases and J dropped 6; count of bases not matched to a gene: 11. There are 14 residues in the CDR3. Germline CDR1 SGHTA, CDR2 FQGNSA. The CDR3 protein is CASTPAGEVREQYF. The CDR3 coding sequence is TGTGCCAGCACCCCAGCGGGAGAGGTACGCGAGCAGTACTTC.

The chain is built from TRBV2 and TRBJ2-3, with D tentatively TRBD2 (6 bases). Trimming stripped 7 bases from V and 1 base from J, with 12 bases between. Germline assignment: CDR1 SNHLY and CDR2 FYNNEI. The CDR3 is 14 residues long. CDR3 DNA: TGTGCCAGCACCGGGGGATCGGGCACAGATACGCAGTATTTT. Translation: CASTGGSGTDTQYF. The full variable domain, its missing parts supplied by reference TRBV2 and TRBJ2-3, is EPEVTQTPSHQVTQMGQEVILRCVPISNHLYFYWYRQILGQKVEFLVSFYNNEISEKSEIFDDQFSVERPDGSNFTLKIRSTKLEDSAMYFCASTGGSGTDTQYFGPGTRLTVL.

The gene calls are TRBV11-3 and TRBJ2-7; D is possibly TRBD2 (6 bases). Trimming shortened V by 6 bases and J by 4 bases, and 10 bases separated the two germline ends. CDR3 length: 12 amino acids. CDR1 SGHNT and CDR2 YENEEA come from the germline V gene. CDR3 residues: CASSQEGYEQYF. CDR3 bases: TGTGCCAGCAGTCAGGAGGGATACGAGCAGTACTTC.

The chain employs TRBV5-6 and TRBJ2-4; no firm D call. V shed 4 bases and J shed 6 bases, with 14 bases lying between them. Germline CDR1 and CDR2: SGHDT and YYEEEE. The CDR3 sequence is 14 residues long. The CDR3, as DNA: TGTGCCAGCAGCCCAAGACTGGGGTTAAACATTCAGTACTTC. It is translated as CASSPRLGLNIQYF.

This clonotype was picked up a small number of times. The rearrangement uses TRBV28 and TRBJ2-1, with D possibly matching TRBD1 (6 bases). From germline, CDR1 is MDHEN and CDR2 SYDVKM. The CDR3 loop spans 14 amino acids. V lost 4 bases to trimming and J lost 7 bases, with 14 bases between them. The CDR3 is CASSYYREGNEQFF. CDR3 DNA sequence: TGTGCCAGCAGTTACTACAGGGAAGGAAATGAGCAGTTCTTC.

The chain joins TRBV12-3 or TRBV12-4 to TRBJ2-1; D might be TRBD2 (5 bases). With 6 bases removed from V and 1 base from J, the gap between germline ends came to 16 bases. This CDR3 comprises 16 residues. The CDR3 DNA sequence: TGTGCCAGCAGACCAGACCAAGCGGAATCCTACAATGAGCAGTTCTTC. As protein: CASRPDQAESYNEQFF.

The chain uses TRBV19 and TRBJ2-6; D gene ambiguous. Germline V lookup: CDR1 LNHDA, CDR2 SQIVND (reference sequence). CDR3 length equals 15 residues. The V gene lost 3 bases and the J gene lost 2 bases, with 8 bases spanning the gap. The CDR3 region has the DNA TGTGCCAGTAGTATGGGCCGGGCTGGGGCCAACGTCCTGACTTTC. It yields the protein CASSMGRAGANVLTF. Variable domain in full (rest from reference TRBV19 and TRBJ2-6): DGGITQSPKYLFRKEGQNVTLSCEQNLNHDAMYWYRQDPGQGLRLIYYSQIVNDFQKGDIAEGYSVSREKKESFPLTVTSAQKNPTAFYLCASSMGRAGANVLTFGAGSRLTVL.